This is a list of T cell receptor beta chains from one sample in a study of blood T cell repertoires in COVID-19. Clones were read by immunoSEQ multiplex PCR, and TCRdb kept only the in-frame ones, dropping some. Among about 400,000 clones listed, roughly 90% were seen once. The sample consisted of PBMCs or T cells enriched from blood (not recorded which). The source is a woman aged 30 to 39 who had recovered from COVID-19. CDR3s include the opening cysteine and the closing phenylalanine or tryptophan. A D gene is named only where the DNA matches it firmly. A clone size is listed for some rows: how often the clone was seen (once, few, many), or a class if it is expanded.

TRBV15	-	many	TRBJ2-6	CATSRVADSGANVLTF	TGTGCCACCAGCAGAGTAGCGGACTCTGGGGCCAACGTCCTGACTTTC
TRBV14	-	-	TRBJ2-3	CASSQLYDFAVIDTQYF	TGTGCCAGCAGCCAACTATACGACTTTGCGGTGATAGATACGCAGTATTTT
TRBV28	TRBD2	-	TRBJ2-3	CASRNEREKADTQYF	TGTGCCAGCAGGAATGAGCGGGAGAAGGCAGATACGCAGTATTTT
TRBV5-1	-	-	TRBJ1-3	CASSPSGEGNTIYF	TGCGCCAGCAGCCCCTCAGGGGAAGGAAACACCATATATTTT
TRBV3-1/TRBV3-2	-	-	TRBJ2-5	CASSRLGEEETQYF	TGTGCCAGCAGCCGGTTAGGGGAGGAAGAGACCCAGTACTTC
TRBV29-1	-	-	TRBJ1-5	CSVETGFNQPQHF	TGCAGCGTTGAGACGGGGTTTAATCAGCCCCAGCATTTT
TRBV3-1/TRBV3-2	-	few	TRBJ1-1	CASSYRAGTEAFF	TGTGCCAGCAGTTACAGGGCCGGCACTGAAGCTTTCTTT
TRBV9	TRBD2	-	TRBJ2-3	CASSKPGLEVRTDTQYF	TGTGCCAGCAGCAAGCCGGGACTAGAAGTCCGCACAGATACGCAGTATTTT
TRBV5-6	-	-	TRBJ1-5	CASSHNQPQHF	TGTGCCAGCAGCCACAATCAGCCCCAGCATTTT
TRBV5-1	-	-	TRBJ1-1	CASRYKGGDTEAFF	TGCGCCAGCAGGTATAAAGGGGGGGACACTGAAGCTTTCTTT
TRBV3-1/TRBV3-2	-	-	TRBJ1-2	CASRGEQGYTF	TGTGCCAGCAGAGGGGAACAAGGCTACACCTTC
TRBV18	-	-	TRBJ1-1	CASSHRDGTEAFF	TGTGCCAGCTCCCACAGGGACGGCACTGAAGCTTTCTTT
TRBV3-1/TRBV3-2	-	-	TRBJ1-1	CASSHPAVAGNRAEAFF	TGTGCCAGCAGCCACCCGGCAGTGGCAGGAAATCGCGCTGAAGCTTTCTTT
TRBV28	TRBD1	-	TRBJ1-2	CAIARGRQDGYTF	TGTGCCATCGCCAGGGGGCGCCAGGATGGCTACACCTTC
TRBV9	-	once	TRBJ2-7	CASSVGTSTYEQYF	TGTGCCAGCAGCGTGGGGACATCTACCTACGAGCAGTACTTC
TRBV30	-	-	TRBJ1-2	CAWSLGTPYF	TGTGCCTGGAGTCTGGGGACTCCCTACTTC
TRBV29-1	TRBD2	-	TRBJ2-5	CSVEDPRERGTQYF	TGCAGCGTTGAAGACCCACGGGAGCGGGGGACCCAGTACTTC
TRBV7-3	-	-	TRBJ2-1	CASTKGGGRSSYNEQFF	TGTGCCAGCACCAAAGGGGGGGGGCGGAGCTCCTACAATGAGCAGTTCTTC
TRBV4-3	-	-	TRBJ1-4	CASSQEWPRGDEKLFF	TGCGCCAGCAGCCAAGAATGGCCCCGGGGGGATGAAAAACTGTTTTTT
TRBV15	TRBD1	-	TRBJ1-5	CATSREQGFLAQHF	TGTGCCACCAGCAGAGAACAGGGGTTTTTGGCCCAGCATTTT
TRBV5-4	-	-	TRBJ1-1	CASSLEHINTEAFF	TGTGCCAGCAGCTTGGAGCATATCAACACTGAAGCTTTCTTT
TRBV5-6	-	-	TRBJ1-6	CASSQIPGGSPLHF	TGTGCCAGCAGCCAGATCCCGGGGGGATCACCCCTCCACTTT
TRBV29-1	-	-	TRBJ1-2	CSVEAGGGLVLNGGYTF	TGCAGCGTTGAGGCGGGGGGGGGACTGGTTTTGAACGGTGGCTACACCTTC